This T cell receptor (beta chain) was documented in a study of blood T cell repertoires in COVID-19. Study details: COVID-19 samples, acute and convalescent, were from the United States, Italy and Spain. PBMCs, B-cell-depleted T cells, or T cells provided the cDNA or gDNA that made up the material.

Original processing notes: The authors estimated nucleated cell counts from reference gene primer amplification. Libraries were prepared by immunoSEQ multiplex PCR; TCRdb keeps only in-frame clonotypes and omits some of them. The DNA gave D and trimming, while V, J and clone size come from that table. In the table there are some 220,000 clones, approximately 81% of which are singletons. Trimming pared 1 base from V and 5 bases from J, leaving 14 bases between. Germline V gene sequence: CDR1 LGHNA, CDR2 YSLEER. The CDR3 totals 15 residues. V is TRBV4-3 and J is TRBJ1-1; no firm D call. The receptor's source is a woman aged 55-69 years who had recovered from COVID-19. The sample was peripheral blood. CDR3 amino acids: CASSQVGPGKTEAFF. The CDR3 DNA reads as TGCGCCAGCAGCCAAGTCGGACCCGGGAAAACTGAAGCTTTCTTT.